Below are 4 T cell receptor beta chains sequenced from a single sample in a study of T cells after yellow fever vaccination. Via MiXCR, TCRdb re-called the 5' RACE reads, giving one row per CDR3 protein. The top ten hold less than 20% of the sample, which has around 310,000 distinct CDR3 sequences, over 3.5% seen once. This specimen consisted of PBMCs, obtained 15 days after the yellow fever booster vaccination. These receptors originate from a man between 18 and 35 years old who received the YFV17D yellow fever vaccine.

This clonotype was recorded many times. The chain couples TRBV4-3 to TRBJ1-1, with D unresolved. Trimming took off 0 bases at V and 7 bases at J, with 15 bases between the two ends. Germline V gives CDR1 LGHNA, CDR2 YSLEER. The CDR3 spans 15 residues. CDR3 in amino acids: CASSQDLGYRIEAFF. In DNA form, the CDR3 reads TGCGCCAGCAGCCAAGATCTGGGGTATAGAATTGAAGCTTTCTTT.

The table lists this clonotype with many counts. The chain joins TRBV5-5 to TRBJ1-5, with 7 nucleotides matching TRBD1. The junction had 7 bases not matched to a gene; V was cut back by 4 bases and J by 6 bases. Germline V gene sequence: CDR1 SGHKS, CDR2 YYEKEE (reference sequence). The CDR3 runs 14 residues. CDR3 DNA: TGTGCCAGCAGCATCCAGGGGGAAACTCAGCCCCAGCATTTT. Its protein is CASSIQGETQPQHF.

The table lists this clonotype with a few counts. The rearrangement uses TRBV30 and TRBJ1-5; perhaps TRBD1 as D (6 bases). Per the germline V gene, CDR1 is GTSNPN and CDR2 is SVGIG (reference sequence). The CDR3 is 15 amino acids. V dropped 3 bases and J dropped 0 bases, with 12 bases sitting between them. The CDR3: CAWSEGHHSNQPQHF. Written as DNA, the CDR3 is TGTGCCTGGAGCGAGGGACATCATAGCAATCAGCCCCAGCATTTT.

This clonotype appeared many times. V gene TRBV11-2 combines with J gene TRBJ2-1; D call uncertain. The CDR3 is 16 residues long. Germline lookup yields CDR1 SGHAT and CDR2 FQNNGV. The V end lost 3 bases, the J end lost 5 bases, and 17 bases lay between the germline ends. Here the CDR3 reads CASSFVRSSKHNEQFF. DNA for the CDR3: TGTGCCAGCAGCTTTGTGCGGTCTTCAAAGCACAATGAGCAGTTCTTC. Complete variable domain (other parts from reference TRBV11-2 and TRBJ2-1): EAGVAQSPRYKIIEKRQSVAFWCNPISGHATLYWYQQILGQGPKLLIQFQNNGVVDDSQLPKDRFSAERLKGVDSTLKIQPAKLEDSAVYLCASSFVRSSKHNEQFFGPGTRLTVL.